This is a list of T cell receptor beta chains from one sample in a study of T cells in Graves' hyperthyroidism and ophthalmopathy. A single record per CDR3 protein comes from TCRdb applying MiXCR to the multiplex PCR reads. The sample includes approximately 330,000 distinct CDR3 sequences, 12% to 15% of them seen just once. The sample consisted of blood. The receptors stem from a woman between 40 and 50 years old with Graves' ophthalmopathy. Each CDR3 is given with its conserved first and last residue. The order of the fields is D gene, J gene, clone size, V gene, CDR3 protein, CDR3 DNA. A D gene is named only where the DNA matches it firmly. The size entry is marked missing in some rows and otherwise reads once, few, many or a size class.

D: TRBD2; J: TRBJ2-2; size: NA; V: TRBV9; CDR3: CASSVAGGPTGELFF; DNA: TGTGCCAGCAGCGTAGCGGGAGGGCCTACCGGGGAGCTGTTTTTT
D: NA; J: TRBJ1-5; size: many; V: TRBV3-1; CDR3: CASSLQGGGQPQHF; DNA: TGTGCCAGCAGCCTACAGGGAGGAGGGCAGCCCCAGCATTTT
D: TRBD2; J: TRBJ2-7; size: NA; V: TRBV20-1; CDR3: CSVRSSGGAYEQYF; DNA: TGCAGTGTCAGGTCCAGCGGGGGGGCCTACGAGCAGTACTTC
D: NA; J: TRBJ2-1; size: NA; V: TRBV30; CDR3: CAWRGTAWGEQFF; DNA: TGTGCCTGGAGGGGGACTGCCTGGGGTGAGCAGTTCTTC
D: TRBD2; J: TRBJ2-1; size: many; V: TRBV27; CDR3: CASSLAGVFYEQFF; DNA: TGTGCCAGCAGTTTAGCGGGGGTATTTTATGAGCAGTTCTTC
D: TRBD2; J: TRBJ2-2; size: NA; V: TRBV5-1; CDR3: CASSFTSIAGNTGELFF; DNA: TGCGCCAGCAGCTTTACATCAATAGCGGGCAACACCGGGGAGCTGTTTTTT
D: NA; J: TRBJ2-3; size: few; V: TRBV4-2; CDR3: CASSQNHGVTDTQYF; DNA: TGTGCCAGCAGCCAAAACCACGGGGTCACAGATACGCAGTATTTT
D: NA; J: TRBJ1-1; size: many; V: TRBV6-1; CDR3: CASSQGEAFF; DNA: TGTGCCAGCAGCCAAGGGGAGGCTTTCTTT
D: NA; J: TRBJ2-1; size: many; V: TRBV11-1; CDR3: CASNRLESYNEQFF; DNA: TGTGCCAGCAACCGACTAGAATCCTACAATGAGCAGTTCTTC
D: NA; J: TRBJ2-7; size: NA; V: TRBV29-1; CDR3: CSATTGIGVERYF; DNA: TGCAGCGCAACAACAGGGATAGGGGTCGAGCGGTACTTC
D: TRBD1; J: TRBJ1-1; size: many; V: TRBV19; CDR3: CASSGGQGGTEAFF; DNA: TGTGCCAGTAGCGGCGGACAGGGTGGGACGGAAGCTTTCTTT
D: NA; J: TRBJ1-4; size: NA; V: TRBV28; CDR3: CASSLSTGGGEKLFF; DNA: TGTGCCAGCAGTTTAAGCACCGGGGGAGGTGAAAAACTGTTTTTT
D: NA; J: TRBJ2-5; size: NA; V: TRBV10-2; CDR3: CASSDPGAWSFDF; DNA: TGCGCCAGCAGTGACCCGGGAGCCTGGAGCTTTGACTTC
D: NA; J: TRBJ2-1; size: many; V: TRBV24-1; CDR3: CATSDFGEQFF; DNA: TGTGCCACCAGTGATTTTGGAGAGCAGTTCTTC
D: TRBD1; J: TRBJ2-7; size: many; V: TRBV7-9; CDR3: CASTWTGGHYEQYF; DNA: TGTGCCAGCACCTGGACAGGGGGCCACTACGAGCAGTACTTC
D: NA; J: TRBJ2-1; size: many; V: TRBV27; CDR3: CASNPSDRLLQNEQFF; DNA: TGTGCCAGCAACCCTTCAGACAGGCTATTACAAAATGAGCAGTTCTTC
D: NA; J: TRBJ1-1; size: many; V: TRBV7-9; CDR3: CASSPPADTEAFF; DNA: TGTGCCAGCAGCCCACCAGCCGACACTGAAGCTTTCTTT
D: NA; J: TRBJ1-1; size: many; V: TRBV11-2; CDR3: CASSPTRTALGTEAFF; DNA: TGTGCCAGCAGCCCTACCCGCACAGCCTTGGGGACTGAAGCTTTCTTT
D: NA; J: TRBJ1-2; size: NA; V: TRBV2; CDR3: CASSEARDGYYGYTF; DNA: TGTGCCAGCAGTGAAGCACGGGATGGGTACTATGGCTACACCTTC
D: TRBD1; J: TRBJ1-1; size: many; V: TRBV12-3/TRBV12-4; CDR3: CASSSNRGRTEAFF; DNA: TGTGCCAGCAGTTCTAACAGGGGGCGCACTGAAGCTTTCTTT
D: TRBD2; J: TRBJ2-1; size: NA; V: TRBV19; CDR3: CASRNRASGRAGEQFF; DNA: TGTGCCAGTAGGAACCGAGCCAGCGGGAGGGCGGGTGAGCAGTTCTTC
D: NA; J: TRBJ1-6; size: NA; V: TRBV5-1; CDR3: CASSFRSDSPLHF; DNA: TGCGCCAGCAGCTTTCGTTCGGATTCACCCCTCCACTTT
D: TRBD2; J: TRBJ2-5; size: NA; V: TRBV9; CDR3: CASRLADHLKKETQYF; DNA: TGTGCCAGCCGACTAGCGGACCATCTAAAGAAAGAGACCCAGTACTTC
D: TRBD1; J: TRBJ1-5; size: many; V: TRBV12-3/TRBV12-4; CDR3: CASSQPGTGFQPQHF; DNA: TGTGCCAGCAGTCAACCCGGGACAGGGTTTCAGCCCCAGCATTTT
D: NA; J: TRBJ1-1; size: many; V: TRBV3-1; CDR3: CASSQDRRDRAFF; DNA: TGTGCCAGCAGCCAAGATCGACGAGACAGGGCTTTCTTT
D: NA; J: TRBJ2-1; size: NA; V: TRBV3-1; CDR3: CASKGPPVQEQFF; DNA: TGTGCCAGCAAGGGCCCCCCAGTTCAGGAGCAGTTCTTC
D: TRBD1; J: TRBJ1-4; size: NA; V: TRBV27; CDR3: CASSLYRGANEKLFF; DNA: TGTGCCAGCAGTTTATACAGGGGCGCTAATGAAAAACTGTTTTTT
D: NA; J: TRBJ2-1; size: NA; V: TRBV29-1; CDR3: CSVISDEQFF; DNA: TGCAGCGTTATTTCTGATGAGCAGTTCTTC
D: NA; J: TRBJ2-7; size: NA; V: TRBV7-6; CDR3: CASSQLPLETPLEQYF; DNA: TGTGCCAGCAGCCAACTCCCTCTCGAGACTCCACTCGAGCAGTACTTC